The clone carrying this T cell receptor (beta chain) was seen at least ten times. Its antigen is undetermined. This sample stems from a study of Ad26.COV2.S vaccination and SARS-CoV-2 variants. General study findings and limits: Marked by substantial breadth, spike-specific CD8+ and CD4+ T cell responses were reportedly seen after vaccination. Total T cell responses were possibly underestimated by TCR breadth and depth analyses. Participants in the vaccine arm had higher spike-specific TCR breadth; placebo recipients had lower.

Treatment reported: 15 to 20 received Ad26.COV2.S at low or high dose, single or two shots; roughly 5 received placebo; per-sample allocation not given. Sampling happened 63 days after the first vaccine or placebo injection. The length of the CDR3 is 12 residues. Trimming removed 7 bases from V and 1 base from J, with 8 bases in between. Germline loops: CDR1 SGHDT, CDR2 YYEEEE. Generated by immunoSEQ multiplex PCR, the TCRdb table keeps only in-frame clones and is missing some. Of a few hundred thousand clones detected, almost 90% appear once; the ten largest clones hold around 5%. This sequence originates from a person between 18 and 59 years old who received the Ad26.COV2.S COVID-19 vaccine or a placebo. This chain links TRBV5-6 with TRBJ1-1; D unresolved. This specimen was peripheral blood, taken in a trial of Ad26.COV2.S vaccine versus placebo. The CDR3 region has the DNA TGTGCCAGCGAGGATGCGAACACTGAAGCTTTCTTT. Translating gives CASEDANTEAFF. Together with reference TRBV5-6 and TRBJ1-1, the CDR3 gives the full variable domain: DAGVTQSPTHLIKTRGQQVTLRCSPKSGHDTVSWYQQALGQGPQFIFQYYEEEERQRGNFPDRFSGHQFPNYSSELNVNALLLGDSALYLCASEDANTEAFFGQGTRLTVV.